This TCR beta chain was recovered during a study of cytomegalovirus exposure and HLA in healthy donors. Study-level findings and limits: Researchers catalogued 164 TCR beta chains as cytomegalovirus-associated. Later, an analysis found that TCR clusters from the first cohort tended to co-occur in the roughly 110 validation repertoires.

The donors were part of the validation cohort, which consisted of some 120 subjects and was separate from the first cohort of under 750 subjects. The CDR3 runs 14 residues. CDR1 and CDR2 (germline): SEHNR, FQNEAQ (reference sequence). Between the trimmed V and J ends, which lost 0 bases and 1 base, there was a span of 6 bases. Assay used: immunoSEQ multiplex PCR; TCRdb lists only in-frame clones, some missing. The repertoire has tens of thousands of clones, over 85% of them found once; the top ten carry 1% to 1.4%. As concerns this clone: Its antigen is unidentified.

The sample consisted of PBMCs. The chain employs TRBV7-9 and TRBJ2-5, with TRBD2 as a possible D gene (5 bases). This receptor was obtained from a woman in her 30s in good health and CMV-seropositive. CDR3 protein: CASSLAGVQETQYF. In nucleotides, the CDR3 is TGTGCCAGCAGCTTAGCCGGGGTCCAAGAGACCCAGTACTTC.